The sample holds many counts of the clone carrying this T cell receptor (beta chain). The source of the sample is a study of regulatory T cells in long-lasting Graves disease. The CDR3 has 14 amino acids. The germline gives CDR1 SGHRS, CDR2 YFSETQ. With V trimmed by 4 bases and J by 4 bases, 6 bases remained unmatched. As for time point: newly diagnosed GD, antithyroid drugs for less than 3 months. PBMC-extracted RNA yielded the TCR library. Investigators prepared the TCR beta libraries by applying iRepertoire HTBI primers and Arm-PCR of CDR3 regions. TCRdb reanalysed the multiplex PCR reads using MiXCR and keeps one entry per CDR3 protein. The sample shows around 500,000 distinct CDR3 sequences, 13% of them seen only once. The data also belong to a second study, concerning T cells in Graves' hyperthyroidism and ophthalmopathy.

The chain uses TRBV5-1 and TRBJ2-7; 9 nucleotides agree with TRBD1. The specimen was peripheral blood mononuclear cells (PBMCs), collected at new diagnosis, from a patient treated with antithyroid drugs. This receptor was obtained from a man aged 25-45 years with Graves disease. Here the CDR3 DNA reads TGCGCCAGCAGCCGTCCCGGGACAGGGTACGAGCAGTACTTC. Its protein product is CASSRPGTGYEQYF.